This T cell receptor (beta chain) was profiled in a study of graft-versus-host responses after intestinal transplantation. Overall study: Each recipient received a multivisceral, liver-intestinal, or isolated intestinal graft. Recipients uniformly received anti-thymocyte globulin induction, followed by tacrolimus and steroids for three to four years. General study findings and limits: Early declines in HvG clones that occurred post-transplant were associated with peak circulating GvH clone levels.

The repertoire was sequenced with immunoSEQ multiplex PCR; TCRdb's copy has only in-frame clones and lacks some. The repertoire consists of about 120,000 clones, with 85% to 95% occurring once and the leading ten covering around 3%. Germline loops: CDR1 MNHEY, CDR2 SVGAGI. With 0 bases removed from V and 8 bases from J, the gap between germline ends came to 10 bases. The CDR3 is made up of 14 amino acids. A word on this clone: The antigen is undetermined.

The material was unstimulated CD8+ T cells sorted from spleen or lymph node cells, obtained before intestinal transplant. This rearrangement joins TRBV6-5 to TRBJ1-4; D unclear. The TCR sequence derives from a human donor who received an intestinal transplant. The CDR3 spells CASSYSTLAEKLFF. In DNA form, the CDR3 reads TGTGCCAGCAGTTACTCGACCTTAGCGGAAAAACTGTTTTTT.